This record concerns one T cell receptor beta chain sequence. The antigen remains undetermined. The sample is drawn from a study of shared clonotypes between healthy human individuals. The study, taken as a whole, reports: Even with large depth, rarefaction showed that sorted-subset sequencing was incomplete. Larger estimated richness was generally recorded for naive subsets relative to memory subsets.

On sorted subsets, replicate PCRs used roughly 220 ng DNA, or approximately 33,000 T cell genomes. Produced via immunoSEQ multiplex PCR; TCRdb's table is partial and in-frame only. The sample has some 2 million clones; about 95% are singletons. CD45RO-negative CD8 cells positively selected for CCR7 made up the naive population, which excluded terminally differentiated effector memory CD45RA+ cells. This CDR3 contains 15 residues. Germline assignment: CDR1 LNHDA and CDR2 SQIVND (reference sequence). V trimming: 5 bases; J trimming: 6 bases; junction bases outside the gene matches: 5. The clonotype was recovered from a man younger than 30 in good health. V usage is TRBV19 and J usage is TRBJ1-4; 11 bases line up with TRBD1. Sequenced: naive CD8+ T cells sorted from blood. This chain's CDR3 is CASSAGTGGYEKLFF. The CDR3 nucleotides are TGTGCCAGTAGTGCCGGGACAGGGGGATATGAAAAACTGTTTTTT. The whole variable domain, filled in from reference TRBV19 and TRBJ1-4, reads DGGITQSPKYLFRKEGQNVTLSCEQNLNHDAMYWYRQDPGQGLRLIYYSQIVNDFQKGDIAEGYSVSREKKESFPLTVTSAQKNPTAFYLCASSAGTGGYEKLFFGSGTQLSVL.